What follows describes a single TCR beta chain. Its target is unknown. The material for each subset, its genomic DNA, was split evenly across several immunoSEQ plates. This table comes from immunoSEQ multiplex PCR, and its TCRdb copy is limited to in-frame clones, with some not included. The table includes 180,000 or so clones, 80% to 95% detected once. CD4+ cells were split into CD45RA+ naive and CD45RA-negative memory subsets. This sample was included in a study of shared clonotypes between healthy human individuals. On the study more broadly: Donors, aged 18 to 49, were a couple of women and a few men.

Study-wide results and caveats: Larger richness was generally estimated for naive than memory subsets.

The TCR sequence derives from a woman in her thirties in good health. Source material: naive CD4+ T cells sorted from blood. The subset: CD45RA+ positively selected.

The CDR3 nucleotides read TGCAGTGCTGACTTGCGCGGTCTCGAGCATTTT. Translating gives CSADLRGLEHF. The V gene is TRBV20-1, the J gene TRBJ1-5; D is unclear. The CDR3 spans 11 residues. CDR1 DFQATT and CDR2 SNEGSKA come from the germline V gene (reference sequence). Deletions cut 5 bases from V and 14 bases from J, with 16 bases between.